Included here is one T cell receptor (beta chain) sequence, with context. Its antigen is currently unknown. Generated by immunoSEQ multiplex PCR, the TCRdb table keeps only in-frame clones and is missing some. This table holds roughly 190,000 clones, more than 85% found once. This sample was included in a study of T cell responses to AZD1222 COVID-19 vaccine. Study findings and constraints: None of the repertoires were sampled until the peak T cell response had passed.

CDR1 and CDR2 from the germline V gene are SGHTA and FQGNSA. V lost 5 bases to trimming and J lost 4 bases, with 13 bases between them. The CDR3 has 14 residues. Sequencing was performed on peripheral blood, taken 28 days after the second AZD1222 dose. The origin of this receptor is an adult who received the AZD1222 COVID-19 vaccine. This rearrangement joins TRBV7-2 to TRBJ2-3, with D tentatively TRBD2 (6 bases). Here the CDR3 DNA reads TGTGCCAGCAGCCTTAGCGGACCCCCAGATACGCAGTATTTT. As protein: CASSLSGPPDTQYF.